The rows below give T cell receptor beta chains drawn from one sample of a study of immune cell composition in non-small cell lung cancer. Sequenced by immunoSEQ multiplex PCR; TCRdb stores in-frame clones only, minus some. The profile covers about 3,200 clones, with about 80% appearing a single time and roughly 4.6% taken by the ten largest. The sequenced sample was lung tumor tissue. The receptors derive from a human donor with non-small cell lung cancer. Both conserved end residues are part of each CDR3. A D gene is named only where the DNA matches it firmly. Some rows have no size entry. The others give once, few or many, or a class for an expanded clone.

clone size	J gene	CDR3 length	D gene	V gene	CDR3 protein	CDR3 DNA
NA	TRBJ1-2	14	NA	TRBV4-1	CASSQDSRGYGYTF	TGCGCCAGCAGCCAAGATTCGAGAGGGTACGGCTACACCTTC
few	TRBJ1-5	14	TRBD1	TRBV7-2	CASSRQGLGQPQHF	TGTGCCAGCAGCAGACAGGGGTTGGGGCAGCCCCAGCATTTT
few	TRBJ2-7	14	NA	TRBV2	CASSIWRDSYEQYF	TGTGCCAGTTCGATTTGGAGGGACTCCTACGAGCAGTACTTC
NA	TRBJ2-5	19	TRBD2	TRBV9	CASSVATSGGEPAQETQYF	TGTGCCAGCAGCGTAGCTACGAGCGGGGGGGAACCGGCCCAAGAGACCCAGTACTTC
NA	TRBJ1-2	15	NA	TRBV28	CASSFPGGVDYGYTF	TGTGCCAGCAGTTTCCCGGGGGGGGTCGACTATGGCTACACCTTC
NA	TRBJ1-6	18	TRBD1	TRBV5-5	CASRRTGAQSSYNSPLHF	TGTGCCAGCAGACGCACAGGGGCCCAGAGCTCCTATAATTCACCCCTCCACTTT
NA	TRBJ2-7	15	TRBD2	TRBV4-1	CASSKGSGGSYEQYF	TGCGCCAGCAGCAAAGGTAGCGGGGGCTCCTACGAGCAGTACTTC
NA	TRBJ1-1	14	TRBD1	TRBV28	CASVPGQGYTEAFF	TGTGCCAGCGTTCCGGGACAGGGGTACACTGAAGCTTTCTTT
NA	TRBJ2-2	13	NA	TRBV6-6	CASRSSNTGELFF	TGTGCCAGCAGGAGTTCGAACACCGGGGAGCTGTTTTTT
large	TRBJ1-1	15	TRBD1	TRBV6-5	CASSYHGDRNTEAFF	TGTGCCAGCAGTTACCATGGGGACAGGAACACTGAAGCTTTCTTT
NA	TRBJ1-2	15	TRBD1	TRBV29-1	CSVAPGTGTNYGYTF	TGCAGCGTCGCGCCCGGGACAGGGACCAACTATGGCTACACCTTC
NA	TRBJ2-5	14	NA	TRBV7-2	CASSSPQGGETQYF	TGTGCCAGCAGCTCCCCACAGGGTGGGGAGACCCAGTACTTC
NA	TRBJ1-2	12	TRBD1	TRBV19	CASRMNRGGYTF	TGTGCCAGTAGGATGAACAGGGGCGGCTACACCTTC
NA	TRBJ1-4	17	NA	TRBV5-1	CASSLVPTGSTNEKLFF	TGCGCCAGCAGCTTGGTTCCGACAGGCTCAACTAATGAAAAACTGTTTTTT
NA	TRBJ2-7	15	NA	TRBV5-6	CASSSANRVAYEQYF	TGTGCCAGCAGCTCAGCTAACAGGGTAGCCTACGAGCAGTACTTC
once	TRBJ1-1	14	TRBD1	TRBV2	CASRLPGGATEAFF	TGTGCCAGCAGACTTCCAGGGGGCGCGACTGAAGCTTTCTTT
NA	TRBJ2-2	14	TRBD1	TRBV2	CASQGQGHTGELFF	TGTGCCAGCCAGGGACAGGGGCACACCGGGGAGCTGTTTTTT
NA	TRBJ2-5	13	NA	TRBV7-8	CASSLDRGETQYF	TGTGCCAGCAGTCTTGACCGCGGGGAGACCCAGTACTTC
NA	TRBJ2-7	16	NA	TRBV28	CASSRLDTWISYEQYF	TGTGCCAGCAGCCGATTAGACACGTGGATCTCCTACGAGCAGTACTTC
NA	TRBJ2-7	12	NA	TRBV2	CASSAFSSEQYF	TGTGCCAGCAGTGCGTTTAGCTCCGAGCAGTACTTC
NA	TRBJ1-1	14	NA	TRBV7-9	CASSSQQGNTEAFF	TGTGCCAGCAGCTCCCAACAGGGAAACACTGAAGCTTTCTTT
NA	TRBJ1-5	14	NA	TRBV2	CASRDKGSNQPQHF	TGTGCCAGCAGGGACAAGGGGAGCAATCAGCCCCAGCATTTT
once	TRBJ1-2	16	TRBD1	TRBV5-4	CASSLSGQGMIYGYTF	TGTGCCAGCAGCTTGTCGGGACAGGGGATGATCTATGGCTACACCTTC
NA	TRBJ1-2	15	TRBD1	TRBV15	CATSGRTGMNYGYTF	TGTGCCACCAGCGGGAGGACAGGGATGAACTATGGCTACACCTTC
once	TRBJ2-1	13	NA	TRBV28	CASSAPVGREQFF	TGTGCCAGCAGTGCCCCGGTGGGCCGTGAGCAGTTCTTC
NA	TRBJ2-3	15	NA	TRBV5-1	CASSLTGTATDTQYF	TGCGCCAGCAGCTTAACCGGGACTGCCACAGATACGCAGTATTTT
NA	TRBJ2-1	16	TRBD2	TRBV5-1	CASSLGLAGGHNEQFF	TGCGCCAGCAGCTTGGGACTAGCGGGGGGTCACAATGAGCAGTTCTTC
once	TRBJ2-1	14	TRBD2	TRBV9	CASGGLAGLYEQFF	TGTGCCAGCGGGGGTCTAGCGGGGTTGTATGAGCAGTTCTTC
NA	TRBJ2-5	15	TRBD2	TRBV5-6	CASSFLAGGKETQYF	TGTGCCAGCAGCTTCCTAGCGGGGGGGAAAGAGACCCAGTACTTC
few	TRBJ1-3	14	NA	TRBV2	CASSVPSSGNTIYF	TGTGCCAGCAGTGTGCCCAGCTCTGGAAACACCATATATTTT
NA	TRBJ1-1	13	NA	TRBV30	CAWKLTRNTEAFF	TGTGCCTGGAAGTTGACACGAAACACTGAAGCTTTCTTT
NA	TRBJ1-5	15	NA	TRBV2	CASSGVSQGYQPQHF	TGTGCCAGCAGTGGTGTGAGTCAGGGCTATCAGCCCCAGCATTTT
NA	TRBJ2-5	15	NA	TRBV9	CASSAWGGRIETQYF	TGTGCCAGCAGCGCGTGGGGGGGGCGGATAGAGACCCAGTACTTC
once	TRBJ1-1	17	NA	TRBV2	CASSGIQGSSMNTEAFF	TGTGCCAGCAGCGGTATCCAGGGGTCCTCGATGAACACTGAAGCTTTCTTT
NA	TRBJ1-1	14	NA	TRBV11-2	CASSLGLVNTEAFF	TGTGCCAGCAGCTTAGGACTGGTGAACACTGAAGCTTTCTTT
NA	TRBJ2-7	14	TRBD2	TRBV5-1	CASSLEIAGYEQYF	TGCGCCAGCAGCTTGGAAATAGCGGGGTACGAGCAGTACTTC
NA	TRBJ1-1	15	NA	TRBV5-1	CASSLLLQGNTEAFF	TGCGCCAGCAGCTTGCTCTTACAGGGGAACACTGAAGCTTTCTTT
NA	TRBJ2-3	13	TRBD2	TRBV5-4	CASSLELAYTQYF	TGTGCCAGCAGCTTGGAACTAGCGTATACGCAGTATTTT
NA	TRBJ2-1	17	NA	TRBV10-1	CASSESESAGPADEQFF	TGCGCCAGCAGTGAGTCGGAGTCAGCGGGTCCAGCGGATGAGCAGTTCTTC
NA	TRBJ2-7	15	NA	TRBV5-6	CASSDRGGGEYEQYF	TGTGCCAGCAGTGACCGTGGGGGGGGCGAATACGAGCAGTACTTC
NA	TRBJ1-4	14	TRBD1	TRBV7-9	CASSLGQGTEKLFF	TGTGCCAGCAGCTTAGGACAGGGGACTGAAAAACTGTTTTTT
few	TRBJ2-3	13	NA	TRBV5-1	CASSLGGTDTQYF	TGCGCCAGCAGCTTGGGCGGCACAGATACGCAGTATTTT
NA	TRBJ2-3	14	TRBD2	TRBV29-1	CSVDVTSNTDTQYF	TGCAGCGTTGACGTGACTAGCAACACAGATACGCAGTATTTT
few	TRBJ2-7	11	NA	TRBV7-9	CASSFAYEQYF	TGTGCCAGCAGCTTCGCCTACGAGCAGTACTTC
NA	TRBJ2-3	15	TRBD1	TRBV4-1	CASSQGQGWTDTQYF	TGCGCCAGCAGCCAGGGACAGGGGTGGACAGATACGCAGTATTTT
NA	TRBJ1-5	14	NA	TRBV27	CASSLQGGNQPQHF	TGTGCCAGCAGTTTACAGGGAGGTAATCAGCCCCAGCATTTT
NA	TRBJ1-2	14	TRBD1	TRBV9	CASSFQGAEYGYTF	TGTGCCAGCAGCTTTCAGGGGGCGGAATATGGCTACACCTTC
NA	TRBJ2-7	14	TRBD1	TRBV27	CASSLRGQSHEQYF	TGTGCCAGCAGCCTCAGGGGACAGTCCCACGAGCAGTACTTC
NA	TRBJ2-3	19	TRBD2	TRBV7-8	CASSLAPAGADTSTDTQYF	TGTGCCAGCAGCTTAGCGCCAGCGGGGGCCGATACTAGCACAGATACGCAGTATTTT
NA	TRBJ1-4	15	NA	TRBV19	CASTTFGRAEEKLFF	TGTGCCAGTACAACCTTCGGCAGGGCCGAGGAAAAACTGTTTTTT
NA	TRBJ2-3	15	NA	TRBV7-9	CASSLGQGGLDTQYF	TGTGCCAGCAGCTTAGGACAGGGAGGCTTAGATACGCAGTATTTT
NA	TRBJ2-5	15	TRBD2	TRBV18	CASSPTASGEETQYF	TGTGCCAGCTCACCGACGGCTAGCGGGGAGGAGACCCAGTACTTC
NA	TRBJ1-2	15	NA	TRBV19	CASTSPTRFNYGYTF	TGTGCCAGTACCTCACCAACACGTTTTAACTATGGCTACACCTTC
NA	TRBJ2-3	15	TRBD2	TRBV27	CASSLGLGGTDTQYF	TGTGCCAGCAGTTTAGGACTAGGCGGGACAGATACGCAGTATTTT
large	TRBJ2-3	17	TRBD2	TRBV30	CAWTTGTSSASTDTQYF	TGTGCCTGGACAACCGGGACTAGCAGTGCTAGCACAGATACGCAGTATTTT
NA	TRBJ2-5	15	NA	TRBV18	CASSPVASRTETQYF	TGTGCCAGCTCACCAGTGGCTAGCAGAACCGAGACCCAGTACTTC
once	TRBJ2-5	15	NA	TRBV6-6	CASSYDSRASETQYF	TGTGCCAGCAGTTACGACTCCCGCGCATCCGAGACCCAGTACTTC
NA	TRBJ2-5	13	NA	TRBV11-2	CASSPRTEGTQYF	TGTGCCAGCAGCCCCCGGACAGAGGGGACCCAGTACTTC
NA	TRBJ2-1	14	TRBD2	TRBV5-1	CASSLGGGANEQFF	TGCGCCAGCAGCTTGGGCGGGGGGGCCAATGAGCAGTTCTTC
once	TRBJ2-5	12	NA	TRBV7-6	CASSFREETQYF	TGTGCCAGCAGCTTCAGGGAAGAGACCCAGTACTTC